This T cell receptor (beta chain) comes out of a study of blood T cell repertoires in COVID-19. On the study more broadly: Collection of acute and convalescent COVID-19 samples took place in the United States, Italy and Spain.

In the original analysis: Amplifying reference gene primers gave estimates of nucleated cell counts. Sequencing was performed with immunoSEQ multiplex PCR; in TCRdb, only in-frame clones are kept and a portion is missing. V and J calls and clone size are copied from that table; D and trimming were computed from the DNA. Of about 240,000 clones in the sample, roughly 87% are singletons; the top ten hold approximately 2.4%. CDR3 size: 14 residues. Germline values: CDR1 MNHEY, CDR2 SVGAGI. The V segment lost 3 bases and the J segment 5 bases; nucleotides outside the gene matches: 5. Sequenced sample: PBMCs or T cells enriched from blood (not recorded which). This TCR was recovered from a woman under 40 with acute COVID-19. V and J are TRBV6-5 and TRBJ2-7; 9 nucleotides line up with TRBD2. DNA for the CDR3: TGTGCCAGCAGTTATGAGGCGGGGGGGGACGAGCAGTACTTC. Protein product: CASSYEAGGDEQYF.